The 25 T cell receptor beta chains reported below all come from one sample, sequenced in a study of graft-versus-host responses after intestinal transplantation. Repertoires were generated with immunoSEQ multiplex PCR, while TCRdb's copy carries only in-frame clones and drops some. Among 15,000 to 20,000 clones listed, around 83% were seen once. Once graft tissue had been processed, intraepithelial and lamina propria lymphocytes were released. Here the sequenced sample was ileum tissue, taken just under 600 days after intestinal transplantation. These receptors came from a human patient who received an intestinal transplant, so some T cells may come from the graft donor.

Within the sample, this clone is large. This rearrangement joins TRBV6-4 to TRBJ1-6; D might be TRBD1 (6 bases). Trimming cost V 5 bases and J 10 bases, with 12 bases left between them. Germline-derived CDR1 and CDR2 are MRHNA and SNTAGT. The CDR3 is 13 residues long. In DNA form, the CDR3 reads TGTGCCAGCAGTCACAGGGCGGAGTCACCCCTCCACTTT. It translates to CASSHRAESPLHF.

CDR3 in DNA: TGTGCCAGCAGCTCCCGGGCCCAGAGCTCTGGAAACACCATATATTTT. Its protein is CASSSRAQSSGNTIYF. The chain carries TRBV11-3 and TRBJ1-3, with D uncertain. Between the trimmed V and J ends, which lost 4 bases and 0 bases, there was a span of 13 bases. The V gene's germline CDR1 is SGHNT and CDR2 YENEEA. The CDR3 runs to 16 residues.

The V gene is TRBV23-1, the J gene TRBJ2-4, with TRBD1 identical over 7 bases. TRBV23-1 is given ORF status, its function remaining uncertain. The CDR3 length is 18 residues. V lost 3 bases and J lost 0; bases outside the gene matches: 11. CDR3 loop: CASSHHGDSALAKNIQYF. The CDR3 coding sequence is TGCGCCAGCAGTCATCACGGGGACAGCGCTCTAGCCAAAAACATTCAGTACTTC.

The chain uses TRBV5-1 and TRBJ2-3; TRBD2 agrees at 7 bases. Trimming took 4 bases from V and 5 from J; bases not matched to a gene: 7. The germline V gene encodes CDR1 SGHRS and CDR2 YFSETQ. CDR3 length equals 14 residues. The CDR3 region is CASSERGRGDTQYF. DNA for the CDR3: TGCGCCAGCAGCGAACGGGGGAGGGGAGATACGCAGTATTTT.

CDR3 nucleotides: TGTGCCAGCTCACCCACGACAGGGTTTGAAGCTTTCTTT. Protein sequence: CASSPTTGFEAFF. This sequence joins TRBV18 and TRBJ1-1, with TRBD1 identical over 7 bases. CDR3 length: 13 amino acids. Germline V gene lookup returns CDR1 KGHSH and CDR2 LQKENI. Losses at the gene ends were 3 bases for V and 7 bases for J; bases not matched to a gene: 5.

This rearrangement joins TRBV18 to TRBJ2-5; 8 bases agree with TRBD1. The closer fit of TRBJ2-7 to the DNA end suggests the J call may be wrong. CDR1 and CDR2 from the germline V gene are KGHSH and LQKENI. The CDR3 is 15 amino acids. The CDR3 nucleotides read TGTGCCAGCTCATTCGGGCAGGGGGCTGGAGACGAGCAGTACTTC. This encodes CASSFGQGAGDEQYF.

The V and J genes are TRBV2 and TRBJ2-2; TRBD1 matches 8 bases. The ends lost 4 bases at V and 5 bases at J; junction bases unmatched: 3. Germline loops: CDR1 SNHLY, CDR2 FYNNEI. The CDR3 consists of 14 residues. CDR3 sequence: CASSARQGTGELFF. CDR3 nucleotides: TGTGCCAGCAGTGCTCGACAGGGGACCGGGGAGCTGTTTTTT.

The gene calls are TRBV5-1 and TRBJ1-4, with D hard to call. The CDR3 loop spans 15 amino acids. The germline gives CDR1 SGHRS, CDR2 YFSETQ. V was clipped by 0 bases and J by 4 bases, with 10 bases between them. The DNA of the CDR3 is TGCGCCAGCAGCTTGGGGGCAGGAAATAATGAAAAACTGTTTTTT. This translates into CASSLGAGNNEKLFF.

V is TRBV5-6 and J is TRBJ1-3; TRBD1 matches 8 bases. Germline values: CDR1 SGHDT, CDR2 YYEEEE. This CDR3 comprises 15 residues. J lost 4 bases, V lost 4 bases, and 7 bases had no gene match. Here the CDR3 DNA reads TGTGCCAGCAGCCTACTCCGGGACAGGGGAAACACCATATATTTT. Its protein is CASSLLRDRGNTIYF. The whole variable domain, filled in from reference TRBV5-6 and TRBJ1-3, reads DAGVTQSPTHLIKTRGQQVTLRCSPKSGHDTVSWYQQALGQGPQFIFQYYEEEERQRGNFPDRFSGHQFPNYSSELNVNALLLGDSALYLCASSLLRDRGNTIYFGEGSWLTVV.

The chain links TRBV28 to TRBJ2-7; 12 positions match TRBD2. The CDR3 runs to 14 residues. Per germline, CDR1 MDHEN and CDR2 SYDVKM. V shed 8 bases, J shed 3 bases, and the junction held 5 bases outside the gene matches. The CDR3 loop reads CASLGLAGSYEQYF. DNA for the CDR3: TGTGCCAGCCTAGGACTAGCGGGGAGCTACGAGCAGTACTTC.

The rearrangement joins TRBV21-1 to TRBJ2-3. TRBV21-1 is noted as a pseudogene. The CDR3 is made up of 15 amino acids. DNA of the CDR3: TGTGCCAGGTGGGGGGCCGCGAAGTGGACAGATACGCAGTATTTT. Encoded protein: CARWGAAKWTDTQYF.

This clone was counted between two and nine times. This sequence joins TRBV15 and TRBJ2-3; no reliable D call. CDR1 and CDR2 (germline): LNHNV, YYDKDF (reference sequence). The V end lost 0 bases, the J end lost 6 bases, and 13 bases lay between the germline ends. The CDR3 loop spans 15 amino acids. In DNA, the CDR3 is TGTGCCACCAGCAGAGATGGTCAGTCATCGGATACGCAGTATTTT. Its protein product is CATSRDGQSSDTQYF.

The CDR3 DNA reads as TGTGCCAGCAGCCAAGATTTCAGGGTCTCTTATAGCAATCAGCCCCAGCATTTT. Amino acid sequence: CASSQDFRVSYSNQPQHF. J is TRBJ1-5 and V is TRBV4-2; weak D call: TRBD1 (5 bases). Germline assignment: CDR1 LGHNA and CDR2 YNFKEQ. Trimming pared 0 bases from V and 0 bases from J, leaving 15 bases between. The CDR3 runs 18 residues.

The rearrangement uses TRBV21-1 and TRBJ2-7; the D call in the table, TRBD1, was not verified against the DNA. TRBV21-1 is termed a pseudogene. The CDR3 sequence is 17 residues long. The CDR3 is CASSKVNSGQETYEQYF. For the CDR3, the DNA is TGTGCCAGCAGCAAAGTTAATAGCGGACAGGAGACCTACGAGCAGTACTTC.

V is TRBV4-1 and J is TRBJ1-1; D unresolved. The germline V gene encodes CDR1 MGHRA and CDR2 YSYEKL. V shed 4 bases and J shed 1 base, with 16 bases lying between them. The CDR3 loop spans 16 amino acids. CDR3 amino acids: CASSPQGSRPNTEAFF. In DNA, the CDR3 is TGCGCCAGCAGCCCCCAAGGGTCCCGGCCGAACACTGAAGCTTTCTTT.

The chain is built from TRBV27 and TRBJ2-7, with 9 nucleotides matching TRBD2. This CDR3 contains 16 residues. J lost 7 bases, V lost 5 bases, and 15 bases had no gene match. Looked up from germline, CDR1 is MNHEY and CDR2 is SMNVEV (reference sequence). CDR3 nucleotides: TGTGCCAGCAGTCGTACTAGCGGGTGGTTGATAGAAGAGCAGTACTTC. This sequence encodes CASSRTSGWLIEEQYF.

This clone was observed a handful of times. The chain combines TRBV5-1 with TRBJ1-2, with D possibly matching TRBD1 (5 bases). The CDR3 has 13 residues. Germline loops: CDR1 SGHRS, CDR2 YFSETQ. The ends were cut back, 0 bases at V and 7 bases at J, with 10 bases in the middle. DNA of the CDR3: TGCGCCAGCAGCTTGGCCCCGGGGGGTGGCTACACCTTC. It is translated as CASSLAPGGGYTF.

This rearrangement joins TRBV5-1 to TRBJ2-1; TRBD2 aligns across 11 bases. CDR3 length equals 15 residues. With 0 bases clipped from V and 5 bases from J, the junction kept 1 base outside the gene matches. Germline CDR1 and CDR2: SGHRS and YFSETQ. CDR3 region: CASSLGLAGNNEQFF. Here the CDR3 DNA reads TGCGCCAGCAGCTTGGGACTAGCGGGGAACAATGAGCAGTTCTTC. The variable domain in full, completed from reference TRBV5-1 and TRBJ2-1, reads KAGVTQTPRYLIKTRGQQVTLSCSPISGHRSVSWYQQTPGQGLQFLFEYFSETQRNKGNFPGRFSGRQFSNSRSEMNVSTLELGDSALYLCASSLGLAGNNEQFFGPGTRLTVL.

The chain recombines TRBV6-1 with TRBJ2-6, with D possibly TRBD1 on 5 matching bases. With 5 bases removed from V and 0 bases from J, the gap between germline ends came to 8 bases. The germline gives CDR1 MNHNS, CDR2 SASEGT. The CDR3 length is 15 residues. This chain's CDR3 is CASSRQLSGANVLTF. Here the CDR3 DNA reads TGTGCCAGCAGTAGACAGCTCTCTGGGGCCAACGTCCTGACTTTC.

The chain combines TRBV14 with TRBJ1-1; no clear D. V shed 6 bases and J shed 4 bases, with 12 bases lying between them. Germline V CDR1 and CDR2: SGHDN, FVKESK. The CDR3 has 13 residues. DNA of the CDR3: TGTGCCAGCAGTTTCGGACGGGGCACTGAAGCTTTCTTT. Translating it yields CASSFGRGTEAFF.

The chain combines TRBV6-6 with TRBJ1-1; 9 bases are shared with TRBD1. CDR1 is MNHNY, CDR2 SVGAGI, per germline (reference sequence). CDR3 size: 14 residues. Losses at the gene ends were 8 bases for V and 1 base for J; bases not matched to a gene: 5. The CDR3 spells CASVPGQGNTEAFF. Here the CDR3 DNA reads TGTGCCAGCGTACCGGGACAGGGGAACACTGAAGCTTTCTTT.

CDR3: CASSVGGTSNDEQYF. CDR3 nucleotide sequence: TGTGCCAGCAGCGTAGGTGGGACTAGCAATGACGAGCAGTACTTC. This chain links TRBV9 with TRBJ2-7; TRBD2 agrees at 9 bases. With 0 bases clipped from V and 5 bases from J, the junction kept 6 bases outside the gene matches. Per the germline V gene, CDR1 is SGDLS and CDR2 is YYNGEE. This CDR3 region has 15 residues.

This clone appeared a single time. V usage is TRBV15 and J usage is TRBJ2-2; possibly TRBD1 for D (6 bases). Germline V gene sequence: CDR1 LNHNV, CDR2 YYDKDF (reference sequence). Trimming left V 4 bases short and J 0 bases short, with 12 bases between. This CDR3 is 16 amino acids long. CDR3 sequence: CATSILAGANTGELFF. In DNA form, the CDR3 reads TGTGCCACCAGCATCCTGGCAGGGGCGAACACCGGGGAGCTGTTTTTT.

The chain joins TRBV6-5 to TRBJ2-1, with 7 positions matching TRBD2. CDR1 and CDR2 (germline): MNHEY, SVGAGI. V shed 6 bases, J shed 6 bases, and the junction held 5 bases outside the gene matches. CDR3 length equals 13 residues. CDR3 nucleotide sequence: TGTGCCAGCAGAAAGGGGACTATCAATGAGCAGTTCTTC. Protein: CASRKGTINEQFF.

Only one count was recorded for this clone. The V gene is TRBV6-1, the J gene TRBJ1-2; D gene ambiguous. V was shortened by 4 bases and J by 4 bases, with 7 bases between the two germline ends. Germline loops: CDR1 MNHNS, CDR2 SASEGT. CDR3 length: 12 amino acids. CDR3 loop: CASSGSVYGYTF. CDR3 coding DNA: TGTGCCAGCAGTGGGTCAGTCTATGGCTACACCTTC.